This T cell receptor beta chain was obtained from a study of cytomegalovirus exposure and HLA in healthy donors. The PCR used 60 Vbeta and 13 Jbeta primers. Data came from immunoSEQ multiplex PCR; TCRdb stores just in-frame clones and leaves some out. The data contain roughly 120,000 clones, under 70% of them singletons. A single count supports this clone. Its antigen remains unidentified. Findings and limits, study-wide: Reportedly, TCR beta sequences accurately predicted HLA-A and HLA-B alleles in most subjects. V- and J-gene trimming of TCR beta was linked (in a later analysis) to a missense DCLRE1C variant. As was reported, the classifier diagnosed cytomegalovirus status with high specificity and sensitivity.

Looked up from germline, CDR1 is SGHRS and CDR2 is YFSETQ. The CDR3 has 15 residues. V dropped 1 base and J dropped 2 bases, with 13 bases sitting between them. The sequencing sample was made of PBMCs. The gene calls are TRBV5-1 and TRBJ2-7, with a weak D call TRBD1 (6 bases). This clonotype was sampled from a man aged 30 to 45 in good health and CMV-seropositive. CDR3 residues: CASSLFGQTAYEQYF. The CDR3 DNA reads TGCGCCAGCAGCTTGTTTGGACAGACCGCCTACGAGCAGTACTTC. The full variable domain, in which reference TRBV5-1 and TRBJ2-7 provide the parts outside the CDR3, is KAGVTQTPRYLIKTRGQQVTLSCSPISGHRSVSWYQQTPGQGLQFLFEYFSETQRNKGNFPGRFSGRQFSNSRSEMNVSTLELGDSALYLCASSLFGQTAYEQYFGPGTRLTVT.